One and the same sample provided the 28 T cell receptor beta chains below, sequenced in a study of tumor-infiltrating lymphocytes in primary liver carcinoma (dated by TCRdb to 2015 to 2018). Without any cell sorting, total RNA and DNA were extracted together from 20-30 mg of bulk tissue using the AllPrep DNA/RNA mini kit. Sequencing instrument: Illumina HiSeq 2500. A constant-region primer and ProtoScript II reverse transcriptase were used to reverse-transcribe TCRbeta-specific cDNA from approximately 500 ng total RNA. Three nested multiplex PCR rounds, following a slightly modified ARM-PCR procedure, were used to build the TCRbeta libraries. Each of the first two PCR rounds ran for approximately 11 cycles using multiplex TRBV1-TRBV30 forward primers together with a Cbeta reverse primer. The public reads were reanalyzed by TCRdb: fastp trimming at Q25, MiXCR alignment, in-frame beta chains only. One record per CDR3 amino acid sequence lists the most common genes and DNA. Counted in this sample were roughly 32,000 distinct CDR3 sequences; about three quarters of them appeared once. Roughly 38% of the sample goes to the ten largest clones.

Sequencing was carried out using liver tumor tissue from sampling region 5. Reading the label with the study, this specimen's cell subset or site is: tumor region T5, tumor centre. Receptors were obtained from a man in his forties with primary liver carcinoma and hepatitis B virus infection.

A word on this clonotype: The germline gene is not matched at one end of the junction; a read error may be the cause. The CDR3 DNA follows: TGTACCAGCAGCGTCGCGGCGTCAGGTGAGCAATTCTTC. This sequence encodes CTSSVAASGEQFF. J is TRBJ2-1 and V is TRBV11-3; unclear D gene. Germline lookup yields CDR1 SGHNT and CDR2 YENEEA. CDR3 size: 13 residues. Based on the CDR3 plus reference TRBV11-3 and TRBJ2-1, the full variable domain is EAGVVQSPRYKIIEKKQPVAFWCNPISGHNTLYWYLQNLGQGPELLIRYENEEAVDDSQLPKDRFSAERLKGVDSTLKIQPAELGDSAVYLCTSSVAASGEQFFGPGTRLTVL.

In regard to this clonotype: This may be a read error: a much more frequent sequence differs by one nucleotide. This chain connects TRBV28 to TRBJ2-7; D possibly corresponds to TRBD1 (6 bases). CDR3 size: 13 residues. Germline CDR1 MDHEN, CDR2 SYDVKM. CDR3 region: CANSQDSSYEQYF. CDR3 bases: TGTGCCAACAGTCAGGACAGTTCCTACGAGCAGTACTTC.

A remark on this clonotype: Given the absence of the conserved phenylalanine or tryptophan at the CDR3 end, a read error is likely. The DNA is omitted, as the CDR3 cannot be located on it reliably, and the CDR3 follows TCRdb's listing. This rearrangement joins TRBV6-2 or TRBV6-3 to TRBJ1-1; the table assigns TRBD1, which was not confirmed against the DNA. The CDR3 totals 13 residues, both ends included. Germline lookup yields CDR1 MNHEY and CDR2 SVGEGT. The CDR3 region is CASEEGQGGGDFL.

The genes are TRBV10-1 and TRBJ2-7, with 8 positions matching TRBD1. This CDR3 has 13 amino acids. Germline-derived CDR1 and CDR2 are WNHNN and SYGVQD (reference sequence). Trimming cost V 3 bases and J 10 bases; bases outside gene matches: 8. The CDR3 reads CASSDGQGAIQYF. DNA of the CDR3: TGCGCCAGCAGTGATGGGCAGGGGGCCATACAGTACTTC.

This chain joins TRBV12-3 or TRBV12-4 and TRBJ2-1; 7 nucleotides agree with TRBD2. V lost 11 bases, J lost 7 bases, and 11 bases stayed unmatched. The CDR3 is 13 residues long. The CDR3 nucleotides are TGTGCCTGTGAACCGGGAGGCTATAATGAGCAGTTCTTC. This translates into CACEPGGYNEQFF.

The chain has TRBV6-5 and TRBJ2-1; D uncertain. The V end lost 11 bases, the J end lost 0 bases, and 17 bases lay between the germline ends. The CDR3 runs to 15 residues. The germline V gene encodes CDR1 MNHEY and CDR2 SVGAGI. CDR3 nucleotides: TGTGCCGCTTCGCTCGGCAGGTTCTCCTACAATGAGCAGTTCTTC. It codes for CAASLGRFSYNEQFF.

Written as DNA, the CDR3 is TGTGCCAGCAGTATACAGGATGTAACTGAAGCTTTCTTT. This translates into CASSIQDVTEAFF. V is TRBV6-5 and J is TRBJ1-1; the D gene is possibly TRBD1 (5 bases). This CDR3 has 13 residues. V shed 5 bases and J shed 5 bases, with 12 bases lying between them. Germline CDR1 is MNHEY and CDR2 is SVGAGI.

This clonotype has only one observation. This is likely a read error, given that the CDR3 carries no conserved phenylalanine or tryptophan at its end. The chain has TRBV11-2 and TRBJ1-2; weak D call: TRBD1 (5 bases). The CDR3 contains 15 residues. Germline loops: CDR1 SGHAT, CDR2 FQNNGV. V lost 4 bases and J lost 11, with 23 bases in between. The CDR3 DNA is TGTGCCAGCAGCTATACAGGAGGCTCCTCCCCTGGTTACACCTTA. Its protein is CASSYTGGSSPGYTL.

The gene calls are TRBV7-9 and TRBJ2-1; TRBD1 or TRBD2 may be the D gene (5 bases each). CDR1 is SEHNR and CDR2 is FQNEAQ in the germline V gene (reference sequence). The CDR3 loop spans 16 amino acids. Trimming removed 5 bases at V and 8 bases at J, with 22 bases between. The DNA for the CDR3 is TGTGCCAGCAGCGGGGCAACCGGGGCTTGCGTCCATGAGCAGTTCTTC. Protein: CASSGATGACVHEQFF.

About this clonotype: The CDR3 ends on some other residue instead of the conserved phenylalanine or tryptophan, so this is likely a read error. Because the CDR3's place on the DNA is in doubt, the DNA is left out and the CDR3 is given as listed by TCRdb. This sequence joins TRBV30 and TRBJ2-7; the table's D call, TRBD2, has no DNA check behind it. Both ends counted, the CDR3 spans 10 residues. Germline loops: CDR1 GTSNPN, CDR2 SVGIG (reference sequence). CDR3 amino acids: CAWGSFEQYS.

This clonotype was observed at least ten times. The J gene is TRBJ2-1, the V gene TRBV28; 12 nucleotides line up with TRBD1. Trimming at V came to 3 bases and at J to 9 bases, leaving 6 bases not matched to a gene. Germline-derived CDR1 and CDR2 are MDHEN and SYDVKM. CDR3 size: 15 residues. The CDR3 is CASSLGGQGAREQFF. CDR3 bases: TGTGCCAGCAGTTTGGGGGGACAGGGGGCGCGTGAGCAGTTCTTC. The full variable domain, rest sourced from reference TRBV28 and TRBJ2-1, is DVKVTQSSRYLVKRTGEKVFLECVQDMDHENMFWYRQDPGLGLRLIYFSYDVKMKEKGDIPEGYSVSREKKERFSLILESASTNQTSMYLCASSLGGQGAREQFFGPGTRLTVL.

About this clonotype: A read error is possible here, since a much larger clone lies one base away. The CDR3 ends on some other residue instead of the conserved phenylalanine or tryptophan, so this is likely a read error. The chain couples TRBV5-1 to TRBJ2-7, with 9 bases aligning to TRBD1. The J segment lost 5 bases and the V segment lost 3 bases, leaving 6 bases of the junction unmatched. The CDR3 consists of 14 residues. From germline, CDR1 is SGHRS and CDR2 YFSETQ. CDR3 sequence reads: CASSSSRDRDEQYS. The CDR3 DNA reads TGCGCCAGCAGCTCGTCCCGGGACAGGGACGAGCAGTACTCC.

The chain combines TRBV24-1 with TRBJ2-7; 8 bases match TRBD2. The CDR3 runs to 16 residues. V gave up 2 bases and J gave up 5 bases; unmatched junction bases: 10. Looked up from germline, CDR1 is KGHDR and CDR2 is SFDVKD. CDR3 bases: TGTGCCACCAGTGATTCCCTTAGCGGGAAAGGGGACGAGCAGTACTTC. Its translation is CATSDSLSGKGDEQYF.

Comment on this clonotype: This may arise from a read error, as a much more abundant clone is one base away. This chain uses TRBV5-1 with TRBJ2-7, with D perhaps matching TRBD2 (5 bases). Trimming cost V 5 bases and J 4 bases, with 13 bases left between them. This CDR3 spans 13 amino acids. CDR1 and CDR2 (germline): SGHRS, YFSETQ. For the CDR3, the DNA is TGCGCCAGCAGTTCCGGACTGAGGTACGAGCAGTACTTC. It is translated as CASSSGLRYEQYF.

This clonotype was observed a handful of times. A much more abundant neighbour one base away suggests this may be a read error. The chain combines TRBV7-3 with TRBJ2-1; the D gene is possibly TRBD2 (6 bases). Germline CDR1 SGHTA, CDR2 FQGTGA. The CDR3 contains 14 residues. The V gene lost 7 bases and the J gene lost 8 bases, with 18 bases spanning the gap. The DNA for the CDR3 is TGTGCCAGCATCTCCTCGGTGTGGGGGGATGAGCAGTTCTTC. Translation: CASISSVWGDEQFF.

Notes on this clonotype: One end of the junction fails to match germline, which may point to a read error. V usage is TRBV11-2 and J usage is TRBJ1-2; possibly TRBD1 for D (5 bases). Germline values: CDR1 SGHAT, CDR2 FQNNGV. There are 15 residues in the CDR3. The CDR3 here is CTSSYTWGTSPDYTF. The DNA for the CDR3 is TGTACCAGCAGCTATACATGGGGCACCTCCCCTGACTACACCTTC.

This sequence joins TRBV5-1 and TRBJ2-7; D is perhaps TRBD2 (7 bases). V was clipped by 3 bases and J by 13 bases, with 26 bases between them. Germline V CDR1 and CDR2: SGHRS, YFSETQ. The CDR3 totals 15 residues. The DNA of the CDR3 is TGCGCCAGCAGCTCCACGTCGGGGGGCGCTTACGGGCAATACTTC. Translation: CASSSTSGGAYGQYF.

With regard to this clonotype: Mismatch with germline at one junction end may stem from a read error. The V gene is TRBV6-2 or TRBV6-3, the J gene TRBJ1-5; D unclear. CDR1 is MNHEY, CDR2 SVGEGT, per germline. This CDR3 contains 14 residues. CDR3 sequence (DNA): TGTGCCAGCAGTTACTCGGCAGCAATGCAGCTCCAGCACTTT. It specifies CASSYSAAMQLQHF.

Points on this clonotype: This sequence may be a read error, since a much larger clone differs from it by one base. The chain uses TRBV5-4 and TRBJ2-7; perhaps TRBD1 as D (5 bases). Between the trimmed V and J ends, which lost 1 base and 4 bases, there was a span of 9 bases. Per the germline V gene, CDR1 is SGHNT and CDR2 is YYREEE (reference sequence). This CDR3 comprises 13 residues. The CDR3, as DNA: TGTGCCAGCAGCTTGCAGGGTTTATACGAGCAGTACTTC. This gives the protein CASSLQGLYEQYF. Supplemented by reference TRBV5-4 and TRBJ2-7, the full variable domain reads ETGVTQSPTHLIKTRGQQVTLRCSSQSGHNTVSWYQQALGQGPQFIFQYYREEENGRGNFPPRFSGLQFPNYSSELNVNALELDDSALYLCASSLQGLYEQYFGPGTRLTVT.

Comment on this clonotype: At one end, the junction sequence differs from germline, possibly due to a read error. V gene TRBV11-2 combines with J gene TRBJ2-1; D unresolved. This CDR3 has 12 amino acids. The germline gives CDR1 SGHAT, CDR2 FQNNGV. DNA of the CDR3: TGTGTCAACAGCCCCTCCCACAATGAGCTGTTCTTC. It yields the protein CVNSPSHNELFF.

To note about this clonotype: Because the CDR3 is missing its conserved closing phenylalanine or tryptophan, this is likely a read error. No DNA is shown, since the ends of the CDR3 on it are uncertain; the CDR3 is the one TCRdb lists. This chain joins TRBV11-2 and TRBJ2-5; TRBD2, the table's D call, lacks a check against the DNA. Per the germline V gene, CDR1 is SGHAT and CDR2 is FQNNGV. The CDR3 extends over 16 residues, inclusive of both ends. CDR3: CACSQTPGGGRETLYY.

V is TRBV11-2 and J is TRBJ2-1; D is unclear. The CDR3 covers 16 residues. Looked up from germline, CDR1 is SGHAT and CDR2 is FQNNGV. Trimming shortened V by 0 bases and J by 16 bases, and 25 bases separated the two germline ends. CDR3 nucleotide sequence: TGTGCCAGCAGCTTAGATCCTGAGAGCTCCTACAATGAGCGATTCTTC. It translates to CASSLDPESSYNERFF.

The CDR3, as DNA: TGTGCCAGCCGGCCTAATGCACAGGGCGGTGAGCAGTACTTC. This codes for CASRPNAQGGEQYF. The V call is TRBV11-2, the J call TRBJ2-7, with a tentative D call TRBD1 (6 bases). The V end was cut by 8 bases, the J end by 7 bases, with 21 bases between. The CDR3 length is 14 residues. The germline V gene encodes CDR1 SGHAT and CDR2 FQNNGV.

A remark on this clonotype: At one of its ends the junction is not consistent with the germline gene, which may arise from a read error. V and J are TRBV10-3 and TRBJ2-7; 9 bases fit TRBD1. This CDR3 has 15 amino acids. Germline V CDR1 and CDR2: ENHRY, SYGVKD. As DNA, the CDR3 is TGTGCCATCGCACCTAACAGGGGGCCGTCCTATGAGCAGTACTTC. The encoded protein is CAIAPNRGPSYEQYF.

The chain carries TRBV6-1 and TRBJ1-2; 7 nucleotides align to TRBD1. Germline CDR1 and CDR2: MNHNS and SASEGT. The CDR3 spans 14 residues. V lost 10 bases, J lost 6 bases, and 14 bases stayed unmatched. Here the CDR3 DNA reads TGTGCCATAAGCGAATGGCAGGGGGGTGATGGCTACACCTTC. This sequence encodes CAISEWQGGDGYTF.

The genes are TRBV10-2 and TRBJ2-7; 7 nucleotides agree with TRBD1. The CDR3 runs 12 residues. In germline, CDR1 is WSHSY, CDR2 SAAADI. CDR3 DNA sequence: TGCGTAAGCTTGCCAGCAGGGGGCGAGCAGTACTTC. Translated: CVSLPAGGEQYF.

About this clonotype: A read error may produce the germline difference seen at one junction end. The J gene is TRBJ2-2, the V gene TRBV7-9; a possible D gene is TRBD2 (5 bases). CDR3 length: 12 residues. CDR1 and CDR2 from the germline V gene are SEHNR and FQNEAQ (reference sequence). The CDR3 DNA is TGTGCCAGCAGGTCGAACACTGGGGAGCTGCTTTTT. Its protein is CASRSNTGELLF.

With regard to this clonotype: At one end, the junction sequence differs from germline, possibly due to a read error. V is TRBV11-2 and J is TRBJ2-7; D gene unclear. Germline CDR1 reads SGHAT; CDR2 reads FQNNGV. The CDR3 spans 14 residues. CDR3 in amino acids: CASGLGLGGWEQYF. CDR3 nucleotide sequence: TGTGCCAGCGGCTTAGGTCTCGGTGGATGGGAGCAGTACTTC.